This is a list of T cell receptor beta chains from one sample in a study of blood T cell repertoires in COVID-19. Data came from immunoSEQ multiplex PCR; TCRdb stores just in-frame clones and leaves some out. The sample contains almost 200,000 clones, roughly 90% of which appear only once. Sequencing was performed on PBMCs or T cells enriched from blood (not recorded which). The receptor set was obtained from a woman younger than 30 who had recovered from COVID-19. Both conserved end residues are part of each CDR3. Each record gives: CDR3 length, J gene, clone size, V gene, CDR3 protein. Only part of the rows carry a size: once, few, many, or a class if the clone is expanded.

14	TRBJ2-5	-	TRBV6-5	CASNDRGVQETQYF
16	TRBJ1-5	many	TRBV28	CASSLDIRVGNQPQHF
12	TRBJ2-7	-	TRBV6-5	CASRTGVEEQYF
15	TRBJ1-1	-	TRBV9	CASSDRQGARAEAFF
17	TRBJ2-5	-	TRBV28	CASRGRRDGRSQETQYF
14	TRBJ1-6	-	TRBV30	CAWNVGLSHSPLHF
15	TRBJ2-1	-	TRBV6-2/TRBV6-3	CASSYFGTSLSGGFF
13	TRBJ2-1	-	TRBV29-1	CSVSPTGQGIQFF
15	TRBJ1-2	-	TRBV19	CASRKNNRQDYGYTF
14	TRBJ2-1	-	TRBV27	CASSLQGPHNEQFF
13	TRBJ2-7	once	TRBV5-1	CASSFSGQGEQYF
14	TRBJ2-3	-	TRBV4-1	CASSPSGGGDTQYF
15	TRBJ1-2	-	TRBV5-1	CASSFEGAPNYGYTF
14	TRBJ2-2	few	TRBV5-6	CASSRTGGAGELFF
17	TRBJ2-3	-	TRBV5-1	CASSPGRTSGSTDTQYF
12	TRBJ1-2	-	TRBV24-1	CATSTGGLGYTF
16	TRBJ1-3	-	TRBV5-6	CASSIRGGGSGNTIYF
15	TRBJ2-5	-	TRBV18	CASSTTQNRVETQYF
16	TRBJ2-3	-	TRBV24-1	CATSDLSGGPTDTQYF
14	TRBJ1-5	-	TRBV6-5	CASSKRESWQPQHF
16	TRBJ1-4	-	TRBV6-6	CASSYSFGGPAEKLFF
19	TRBJ2-5	-	TRBV3-1/TRBV3-2	CASSQETSGGPRESETQYF
13	TRBJ2-7	-	TRBV5-4	CASSFGATDEQYF
16	TRBJ1-5	-	TRBV4-1	CASRNRAGESNQPQHF
19	TRBJ2-3	-	TRBV5-1	CASSLRQNRGLYSTDTQYF
15	TRBJ2-3	-	TRBV7-9	CASSLGGGATDTQYF
20	TRBJ2-3	-	TRBV4-2	CASSPRLAGGASDATDTQYF
11	TRBJ1-4	-	TRBV29-1	CSVAFREKLFF
16	TRBJ1-2	few	TRBV2	CASSVTRVGINYGYTF
14	TRBJ1-1	-	TRBV19	CASSMFMGDTEAFF
14	TRBJ2-2	-	TRBV7-9	CASSLGDTPGELFF
13	TRBJ2-3	-	TRBV28	CASSFERGRAQYF
21	TRBJ1-2	-	TRBV28	CASSLFMVGYGTGTSNYGYTF
15	TRBJ2-5	-	TRBV29-1	CSAISLAGGQETQYF
13	TRBJ2-5	-	TRBV28	CASSWTPQETQYF
15	TRBJ2-1	-	TRBV6-8	CASSYLGQGMNEQFF
14	TRBJ1-6	-	TRBV28	CASRAQGPGSPLHF
15	TRBJ1-6	once	TRBV7-9	CASSLVGRRGSPLHF
13	TRBJ2-3	-	TRBV5-1	CASSYTSTDTQYF
15	TRBJ1-5	-	TRBV19	CASSLVGKSGQPQHF
15	TRBJ1-2	-	TRBV5-1	CASSRAGGVNYGYTF
16	TRBJ1-1	-	TRBV5-6	CASSPGTGVVNTEAFF
13	TRBJ2-1	-	TRBV27	CASSFMSLNEQFF
17	TRBJ1-2	-	TRBV6-1	CASSELGRGQGGYGYTF
18	TRBJ2-1	-	TRBV20-1	CSASTGLAGLSSYNEQFF
15	TRBJ2-5	-	TRBV15	CATSRWRGQGETQYF
15	TRBJ1-4	-	TRBV28	CASSELEQDMGKLFF
14	TRBJ2-1	-	TRBV5-1	CASSWVRARDEQFF
19	TRBJ1-6	-	TRBV4-1	CASSRRDGAGTSYNSPLHF
14	TRBJ1-5	-	TRBV4-1	CASSQRTEDQPQHF
13	TRBJ2-7	-	TRBV24-1	CATVDGSTYEQYF
11	TRBJ2-3	-	TRBV20-1	CSALSTDTQYF
14	TRBJ1-5	-	TRBV6-5	CASSPGGSGQPQHF
14	TRBJ2-7	-	TRBV30	CAWSVGQGPYEQYF
15	TRBJ2-1	-	TRBV7-2	CASSLGTSSYNEQFF